This T cell receptor beta chain was recovered during a study of technical replicates of blood from a handful of donors. This CDR3 spans 13 amino acids. The V gene lost 7 bases and the J gene lost 0 bases, with 10 bases spanning the gap. Germline V gene sequence: CDR1 SGHTA, CDR2 FQGNSA. Sequencing used immunoSEQ multiplex PCR; TCRdb keeps in-frame clones, though not all of them. Seen here are about 94,000 clones, 95% observed once, and the top ten hold more than 0.2%. Sequenced material: T cells isolated from PBMCs. This TCR derives from a human donor in good health. This chain uses TRBV7-2 with TRBJ2-7; D unclear. The CDR3 DNA reads as TGTGCCAGCACCCCCCCCAGCTCCTACGAGCAGTACTTC. Protein sequence: CASTPPSSYEQYF.